The 8 T cell receptor beta chains presented below share a single source sample, sequenced in a study of type 1 and type 2 diabetes patients. PCR was run on genomic DNA. A primer set of 30 forward and 13 reverse primers amplified the CDR3. Via MiXCR, TCRdb re-called the multiplex PCR reads, giving one row per CDR3 protein. The repertoire consists of fewer than 300,000 distinct CDR3 sequences, with around 47% occurring once and the leading ten covering roughly 13%. The sequenced sample was peripheral blood mononuclear cells (PBMCs). Every receptor here comes from a man younger than 35 with type 2 diabetes.

The rearrangement joins TRBV2 to TRBJ2-2, with 8 positions matching TRBD2. V gave up 10 bases and J gave up 0 bases; unmatched junction bases: 13. This CDR3 comprises 17 residues. CDR1 and CDR2 (germline): SNHLY, FYNNEI. The chain's CDR3 is CATTASGLLANTGELFF. CDR3 nucleotide sequence: TGTGCCACTACGGCTAGCGGGTTACTCGCGAACACCGGGGAGCTGTTTTTT.

This clonotype was found a few times. V usage is TRBV20-1 and J usage is TRBJ2-7, with TRBD2 matching over 9 bases. The germline CDR1 and CDR2 sequences are DFQATT and SNEGSKA (reference sequence). This CDR3 region has 13 residues. The junction had 5 bases not matched to a gene; V was cut back by 3 bases and J by 5 bases. The chain's CDR3 is CSASPSGTHEQYF. CDR3 in DNA: TGCAGTGCTAGCCCTAGCGGGACCCACGAGCAGTACTTC.

Here the CDR3 reads CASSRGTGVTYEQYF. CDR3 nucleotide sequence: TGTGCCAGCAGCCGAGGGACAGGTGTTACCTACGAGCAGTACTTC. The chain combines TRBV7-8 with TRBJ2-7; the match to TRBD1 covers 8 bases. The CDR3 totals 15 residues. In germline, CDR1 is SGHVS, CDR2 FQNEAQ. The J segment lost 2 bases and the V segment lost 5 bases, leaving 8 bases of the junction unmatched. Looking up the rest from reference TRBV7-8 and TRBJ2-7 gives the full variable domain: GAGVSQSPRYKVAKRGQDVALRCDPISGHVSLFWYQQALGQGPEFLTYFQNEAQLDKSGLPSDRFFAERPEGSVSTLKIQRTQQEDSAVYLCASSRGTGVTYEQYFGPGTRLTVT.

The CDR3 region has the DNA TGCGCCAGCCTCCCTCGTTGGACAGATACGCAGTATTTT. The encoded protein is CASLPRWTDTQYF. The V gene is TRBV10-2, the J gene TRBJ2-3, with no clear D. Germline V gives CDR1 WSHSY, CDR2 SAAADI. V lost 8 bases to trimming and J lost 3 bases, with 12 bases between them. The CDR3 is 13 amino acids.

The J gene is TRBJ2-7, the V gene TRBV10-2; maybe TRBD1 (6 bases). V lost 3 bases to trimming and J lost 2 bases, with 11 bases between them. This CDR3 is built from 14 residues. Germline assignment: CDR1 WSHSY and CDR2 SAAADI. The chain's CDR3 is CASSEWGRPYEQYF. For the CDR3, the DNA is TGCGCCAGCAGTGAATGGGGGCGTCCCTACGAGCAGTACTTC.

This rearrangement joins TRBV6-6 to TRBJ1-2, with 10 bases identical to TRBD1. Germline V lookup: CDR1 MNHNY, CDR2 SVGAGI (reference sequence). V trimming: 4 bases; J trimming: 7 bases; junction bases outside the gene matches: 15. The CDR3 loop spans 17 amino acids. As DNA, the CDR3 is TGTGCCAGCAGTTTCCTTATGGGGACAGGGGCCCGGGGTGGCTACACCTTC. It is translated as CASSFLMGTGARGGYTF.

The genes are TRBV20-1 and TRBJ2-1; a weak D match, TRBD2 (5 bases). With 2 bases removed from V and 10 bases from J, the gap between germline ends came to 15 bases. The germline V gene has CDR1 DFQATT and CDR2 SNEGSKA (reference sequence). The CDR3 runs 13 residues. The CDR3 is CSARSLGVPEQFF. CDR3 sequence (DNA): TGCAGTGCTAGATCTCTCGGGGTTCCAGAGCAGTTCTTC.

As regards this clonotype: Sequence at one end of the junction differs from germline and may be a read error. The genes are TRBV19 and TRBJ1-1; TRBD1 is a possible D gene (6 bases). This CDR3 has 13 amino acids. Looked up from germline, CDR1 is LNHDA and CDR2 is SQIVND (reference sequence). CDR3 sequence reads: CASTGQGNTETFF. The CDR3 DNA sequence: TGTGCCAGTACCGGGCAGGGGAACACTGAAACTTTCTTT.